This is a list of T cell receptor beta chains from one sample in a study of T cells expressing NK-cell markers. For each CDR3 protein, TCRdb gives one entry from its re-call of the 5' RACE reads, without DNA. The sample has about 170,000 distinct CDR3 sequences; the top ten hold 20%. The specimen sequenced was blood T cells: a sorted CD56 or NKG2C T cell subset, CD4+ or CD8+ T cells, or bulk PBMC T cells (not recorded which). These receptors originate from a man aged 18 to 69 in good health. The CDR3 runs from the conserved cysteine through the conserved F or W.

TRBJ1-1,TRBV5-6,15,CASSLGSGEATEAFF
TRBJ2-3,TRBV15,15,CATSRGQGDTDTQYF
TRBJ2-3,TRBV20-1,14,CSARWGAPTDTQYF
TRBJ2-2,TRBV4-2,17,CASSRLEVFGNTGELFF
TRBJ2-1,TRBV4-1,15,CASSQGDRVVDEQFF
TRBJ2-1,TRBV18,16,CASSPPGTSGSNEQFF
TRBJ2-1,TRBV20-1,15,CSARDPQAGDNEQFF
TRBJ1-1,TRBV6-1,15,CAISKIGQLGTEAFF
TRBJ2-3,TRBV24-1,15,CATSDRSGREDTQYF
TRBJ2-5,TRBV7-9,14,CASRGANVQETQYF
TRBJ2-7,TRBV27,16,CASSLSPGTGYNEQYF
TRBJ1-6,TRBV5-1,15,CASSYTGGSDSPLHF